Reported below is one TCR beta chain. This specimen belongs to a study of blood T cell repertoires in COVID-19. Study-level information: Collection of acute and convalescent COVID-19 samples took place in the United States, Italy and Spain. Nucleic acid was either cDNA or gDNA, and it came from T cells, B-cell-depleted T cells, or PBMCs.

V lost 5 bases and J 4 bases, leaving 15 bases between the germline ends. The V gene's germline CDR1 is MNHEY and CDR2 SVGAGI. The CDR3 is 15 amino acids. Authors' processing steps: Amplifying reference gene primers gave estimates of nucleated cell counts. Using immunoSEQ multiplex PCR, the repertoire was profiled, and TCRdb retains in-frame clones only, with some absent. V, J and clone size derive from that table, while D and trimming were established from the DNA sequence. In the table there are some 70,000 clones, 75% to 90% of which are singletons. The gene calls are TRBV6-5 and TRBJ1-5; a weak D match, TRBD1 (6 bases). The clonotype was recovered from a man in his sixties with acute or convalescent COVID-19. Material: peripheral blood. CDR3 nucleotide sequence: TGTGCCAGCAGTACGGGGGGGGCAGGAAATCAGCCCCAGCATTTT. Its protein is CASSTGGAGNQPQHF.